The clone carrying this T cell receptor (beta chain) was counted ten times or more. This record comes from a study of T cells in Graves' hyperthyroidism and ophthalmopathy. Amplified regions were TCR beta CDR3 sequences from RNA transcripts. Researchers ran a first-round RT-PCR on the TCR CDR3 using the HTBI primer set. TCRdb ran MiXCR on the multiplex PCR reads and lists one entry per CDR3 protein. The table lists about 640,000 distinct CDR3 sequences, 45% of them singletons. The CDR3 length is 15 residues. Trimming at V came to 2 bases and at J to 2 bases, leaving 4 bases not matched to a gene. CDR1 and CDR2 from the germline V gene are LNHNV and YYDKDF (reference sequence).

Input material: peripheral blood or thyroid tissue (not recorded which). The chain recombines TRBV15 with TRBJ2-7, with TRBD1 identical over 9 bases. The origin of this receptor is an adult man with Graves' disease, either hyperthyroidism or ophthalmopathy (not recorded which). CDR3: CATSRLNRGPYEQYF. The CDR3 nucleotides read TGTGCCACCAGCAGACTCAACAGGGGGCCCTACGAGCAGTACTTC.